The rows below give T cell receptor beta chains drawn from one sample of a study of blood T cell repertoires in COVID-19. The assay was immunoSEQ multiplex PCR, and TCRdb's table has in-frame clones only and misses some. The sample holds a few hundred thousand clones, about 85% seen once. Sequencing was carried out using PBMCs or T cells enriched from blood (not recorded which). All receptors derive from a woman aged 25 to 39 who had recovered from COVID-19. Both conserved end residues are trimmed from each CDR3. Fields, in order: V gene, CDR3 length, CDR3 protein.

v_gene: TRBV2
len: 12
CDR3aa: ASSEVSVDQPQH

v_gene: TRBV19
len: 11
CDR3aa: ASRTQGSDTQY

v_gene: TRBV6-5
len: 13
CDR3aa: ASSQLAGGPDTQY

v_gene: TRBV6-5
len: 9
CDR3aa: ASRVLYEQY

v_gene: TRBV7-2
len: 12
CDR3aa: ASSLYGTQETQY

v_gene: TRBV27
len: 11
CDR3aa: ASSYKQGSEAF

v_gene: TRBV9
len: 13
CDR3aa: ASSVGGTLNTEAF

v_gene: TRBV3-1/TRBV3-2
len: 14
CDR3aa: ASSPLTGSSGNTIY

v_gene: TRBV7-2
len: 12
CDR3aa: ASSLTGGADTQY

v_gene: TRBV5-1
len: 13
CDR3aa: ASSPTYRGGETQY

v_gene: TRBV5-6
len: 15
CDR3aa: ASSSKTGAFTSSPLH

v_gene: TRBV6-5
len: 12
CDR3aa: ASTDRAYSHGYT

v_gene: TRBV6-2/TRBV6-3
len: 15
CDR3aa: ASSYPQDRGSNQPQH

v_gene: TRBV5-4
len: 12
CDR3aa: ASSSIREPSPLH

v_gene: TRBV20-1
len: 12
CDR3aa: SASYRVANYGYT

v_gene: TRBV6-2/TRBV6-3
len: 12
CDR3aa: ASSYGGIPMEAF

v_gene: TRBV7-9
len: 13
CDR3aa: ASSFRAELLETQY

v_gene: TRBV27
len: 11
CDR3aa: ASSSRQGFGYT

v_gene: TRBV21-1
len: 15
CDR3aa: ASTTTTGFATNEKLF

v_gene: TRBV18
len: 14
CDR3aa: ASSPLGDRNGNTIY

v_gene: TRBV5-1
len: 11
CDR3aa: ASSFTSQETQY

v_gene: TRBV14
len: 17
CDR3aa: ASSHYPGRGTSGANVLT

v_gene: TRBV18
len: 13
CDR3aa: ASSPGDRVDSGYT

v_gene: TRBV9
len: 14
CDR3aa: ASSAITSGGADTQY

v_gene: TRBV24-1
len: 13
CDR3aa: ATSDSRGEGEKLF

v_gene: TRBV21-1
len: 13
CDR3aa: ASSKEDRGWGIQY

v_gene: TRBV14
len: 12
CDR3aa: ASSVSSYNSPLH

v_gene: TRBV30
len: 9
CDR3aa: AWTGGNTIY

v_gene: TRBV6-5
len: 13
CDR3aa: ASSRGTASGNTIY

v_gene: TRBV4-3
len: 13
CDR3aa: ASSFRDRTAEKLF

v_gene: TRBV27
len: 14
CDR3aa: ASSLSRQSPNSPLH

v_gene: TRBV7-2
len: 14
CDR3aa: ASSLDPGARNYGYT

v_gene: TRBV2
len: 13
CDR3aa: ASSEPSGGGETQY

v_gene: TRBV6-1
len: 12
CDR3aa: ASSEEGARETQY

v_gene: TRBV6-2/TRBV6-3
len: 12
CDR3aa: ASSYTTGGGEQF

v_gene: TRBV29-1
len: 11
CDR3aa: SVAGQGAYEQY

v_gene: TRBV18
len: 17
CDR3aa: ASSPRTSGGETLHNEQF

v_gene: TRBV9
len: 14
CDR3aa: ASSTFSGGAPDTQY

v_gene: TRBV4-1
len: 14
CDR3aa: ASSQDQGSPGNGYT

v_gene: TRBV30
len: 11
CDR3aa: AHKRESYNEQF

v_gene: TRBV3-1/TRBV3-2
len: 12
CDR3aa: ASSRTGGDEKLF

v_gene: TRBV5-4
len: 14
CDR3aa: ASSSEGTVPNTEAF